This section outlines one T cell receptor (beta chain) sequence together with its context. What it recognizes is unknown. The data belong to a study of blood T cells in healthy people across ages. Study-wide points: Diversity was estimated from one million T cells, and these estimates were considered underestimates. TCR beta diversity, measured per million T cells, fell in a roughly linear way with age.

V lost 4 bases and J 0 bases, leaving 11 bases between the germline ends. Germline lookup yields CDR1 SGHRS and CDR2 YFSETQ. This CDR3 has 15 amino acids. Isolated PBMCs totaled at least 6.5 million in each sample. A J-beta primer mix and a sample-barcoded 5' primer were used in a second PCR of roughly 7 to 12 cycles. TCRdb redid the calling of the 5' RACE reads with MiXCR, one entry per CDR3 protein. The repertoire holds 1.5 million to 2 million distinct CDR3 sequences, with about 50% as singletons. The chain carries TRBV5-1 and TRBJ2-4; no clear D. Source material: blood. This receptor was taken from a woman between 35 and 50 years old in good health. CDR3 in DNA: TGCGCCAGCAGCGGAACACCTCTAGCCAAAAACATTCAGTACTTC. Translation gives CASSGTPLAKNIQYF.